The sequence of this T cell receptor (beta chain) was determined in a study of cytomegalovirus exposure and HLA in healthy donors. In the study overall: A later analysis reported the roughly 120 validation repertoires used the same platform as the 500 to 800 first-cohort repertoires.

Overall study results and limits: Three CMV-associated chains proved CMV antigen-specific in vitro. The classifier was said to identify cytomegalovirus status with high specificity and sensitivity.

Measured with immunoSEQ multiplex PCR; TCRdb has only the in-frame clones, and not every one. This table has about 83,000 clones, approximately 96% appearing once. It was the approximately 120-subject validation cohort, separate from the roughly 700-subject first cohort, to which the donors belonged. Germline CDR1 reads ENHRY; CDR2 reads SYGVKD. The CDR3 totals 17 residues. V shed 4 bases and J 0 bases; nucleotides not matched to a gene: 9. Turning to this clone: What it recognizes is unknown.

The V gene is TRBV10-3, the J gene TRBJ2-3; 8 bases fit TRBD2. The clonotype originates from a woman between 18 and 29 years old in good health and CMV-seronegative. Source material: PBMCs. The CDR3 region is CAISAAQLAASTDTQYF. For the CDR3, the DNA is TGTGCCATCAGTGCGGCCCAACTAGCGGCTAGCACAGATACGCAGTATTTT.